These 9 T cell receptor beta chains originate from one sample sequenced in a study of cytomegalovirus exposure and HLA in healthy donors. Primers included in the PCR were 60 Vbeta and 13 Jbeta primers. The table came from immunoSEQ multiplex PCR; TCRdb's copy has only in-frame clones and leaves some out. The sample consists of 150,000 to 200,000 clones, 70% to 90% of them appearing once. The sample was PBMCs. These receptor sequences come from a young woman in good health and CMV-seronegative.

Note on this clone: At one of its ends the junction is not consistent with the germline gene, which may arise from a read error. This chain links TRBV7-9 with TRBJ2-2, with TRBD2 matching 10 bases. The germline V gene has CDR1 SEHNR and CDR2 FQNEAQ (reference sequence). The CDR3 consists of 16 residues. The CDR3 region is CSSSLGASGSPGELFF. Here the CDR3 DNA reads TGTTCCAGCAGCTTAGGGGCTAGCGGGAGCCCCGGGGAGCTGTTTTTT.

A word on this clone: The identical CDR3 is also encoded by other nucleotide sequences in the sample. The V and J genes are TRBV2 and TRBJ2-1; perhaps TRBD2 as D (6 bases). The CDR3 has 15 amino acids. Germline V gene lookup returns CDR1 SNHLY and CDR2 FYNNEI. Trimming pared 4 bases from V and 4 bases from J, leaving 14 bases between. The CDR3 loop reads CASSVRGGVYNEQFF. The CDR3 DNA follows: TGTGCCAGCAGTGTGAGGGGAGGAGTGTACAATGAGCAGTTCTTC.

This chain joins TRBV11-1 and TRBJ1-2, with D perhaps matching TRBD1 (6 bases). Trimming shortened V by 0 bases and J by 4 bases, and 9 bases separated the two germline ends. Germline V gene lookup returns CDR1 SGHAT and CDR2 FQDESV (reference sequence). The CDR3 sequence is 14 residues long. This CDR3 is CASSLAGAAYGYTF. The CDR3 DNA reads as TGTGCCAGCAGCTTAGCGGGGGCGGCCTATGGCTACACCTTC.

This sequence joins TRBV28 and TRBJ2-5; no clear D. The CDR3 is 15 residues long. Germline CDR1 MDHEN, CDR2 SYDVKM. The V end was cut by 3 bases, the J end by 4 bases, with 15 bases between. CDR3 sequence reads: CASSFLEQTSETQYF. The CDR3 region has the DNA TGTGCCAGCAGTTTTTTGGAACAGACCTCAGAGACCCAGTACTTC.

This clone was counted between two and nine times. The V gene is TRBV19, the J gene TRBJ1-2; 7 positions match TRBD1. With 10 bases clipped from V and 1 base from J, the junction kept 6 bases outside the gene matches. Germline V CDR1 and CDR2: LNHDA, SQIVND (reference sequence). The length of the CDR3 is 13 residues. CDR3 sequence (DNA): TGTGCCACCACAGGGGAAGTTAACTATGGCTACACCTTC. It encodes CATTGEVNYGYTF.

V gene TRBV7-9 combines with J gene TRBJ2-1, with a tentative D call TRBD2 (5 bases). This CDR3 is 14 amino acids long. Germline V CDR1 and CDR2: SEHNR, FQNEAQ (reference sequence). The ends were cut back, 5 bases at V and 5 bases at J, with 13 bases in the middle. CDR3 amino acids: CASSRVTSHNEQFF. The CDR3 nucleotides are TGTGCCAGCAGCCGCGTCACTAGTCACAATGAGCAGTTCTTC.

The V gene is TRBV11-2, the J gene TRBJ2-3, with D uncertain. This CDR3 contains 11 residues. From germline, CDR1 is SGHAT and CDR2 FQNNGV. Trimming removed 4 bases at V and 5 bases at J, with 4 bases between. The CDR3, as DNA: TGTGCCAGCAGCTCCCGAGATACGCAGTATTTT. Translated, it gives CASSSRDTQYF.

This clone was observed a handful of times. The chain's CDR3 is CASSIRLAGTYEQYF. In nucleotides, the CDR3 is TGTGCCAGTAGTATTCGACTAGCGGGAACATACGAGCAGTACTTC. This chain uses TRBV19 with TRBJ2-5, with 11 bases lining up with TRBD2. Matching the DNA end better, TRBJ2-7 makes the J call doubtful. This CDR3 comprises 15 residues. Germline V CDR1 and CDR2: LNHDA, SQIVND (reference sequence).

The chain couples TRBV28 to TRBJ2-1, with 7 positions matching TRBD1. CDR3 length: 14 residues. From germline, CDR1 is MDHEN and CDR2 SYDVKM. V lost 3 bases, J lost 5 bases, and 4 bases stayed unmatched. CDR3 amino acids: CASSLYTGDNEQFF. The CDR3 bases are TGTGCCAGCAGTTTGTACACAGGGGACAATGAGCAGTTCTTC.